What follows are 2 T cell receptor beta chains derived from one specimen sequenced in a study of regulatory T cells in long-lasting Graves disease. Time point denoted: newly diagnosed GD, antithyroid drugs for less than 3 months. There was RNA extracted from PBMCs, and the TCR library was made from it. Both iRepertoire HTBI primers and Arm-PCR of CDR3 regions were used to build the TCR beta libraries. TCRdb passed the multiplex PCR reads through MiXCR, listing each CDR3 protein once. The sample consists of over 200,000 distinct CDR3 sequences, about a sixth of them appearing once. Specimen: peripheral blood mononuclear cells (PBMCs), collected at new diagnosis, from a patient treated with antithyroid drugs. These receptors were obtained from a female donor with Graves disease.

The chain links TRBV20-1 to TRBJ2-3; TRBD2 agrees at 9 bases. Germline V gives CDR1 DFQATT, CDR2 SNEGSKA (reference sequence). V dropped 4 bases and J dropped 1; count of bases not matched to a gene: 9. The CDR3 loop spans 16 amino acids. This CDR3 is CSANRGGRAGTDTQYF. The CDR3, as DNA: TGCAGTGCTAACCGGGGCGGGAGGGCCGGCACAGATACGCAGTATTTT.

J is TRBJ2-1 and V is TRBV20-1, with D uncertain. The germline CDR1 and CDR2 sequences are DFQATT and SNEGSKA (reference sequence). The CDR3 has 14 residues. Trimming took 2 bases from V and 6 from J, leaving 14 bases between them. The CDR3: CSARWVTGGNEQFF. The CDR3 DNA reads TGCAGTGCTAGATGGGTGACGGGTGGCAATGAGCAGTTCTTC.